Listed below are T cell receptor beta chains from one sample, sequenced in a study of blood T cells in healthy people across ages. MiXCR, applied by TCRdb to the 5' RACE reads, yields one record per CDR3 protein. In the table there are 1 million or so distinct CDR3 sequences, 35% to 55% of which are singletons. The material sequenced was blood. The receptors shown here come from a woman aged 55-70 years in good health. Both conserved end residues are trimmed from each CDR3. D genes are given only for firm matches. Not every row has a clone size; where given, it reads once, few, many or a size class.

clone size	V gene	J gene	D gene	CDR3 protein
-	TRBV7-9	TRBJ1-2	-	ASSPGTLRGYDGYT
-	TRBV25-1	TRBJ1-2	-	ASSDGVYGYT
-	TRBV5-1	TRBJ2-1	TRBD2	ASSLVLAGTGEQF
-	TRBV6-1	TRBJ2-2	-	ASIGSPNTGELF
once	TRBV6-6	TRBJ1-1	TRBD1	ASTDRGPTEAF
-	TRBV5-1	TRBJ1-4	-	ASSLIGAENEKLF
-	TRBV27	TRBJ2-4	TRBD1	ASSPIYRGRKNIQY
-	TRBV5-6	TRBJ2-1	TRBD2	ASRTSGRADEQF
few	TRBV15	TRBJ2-3	TRBD2	ATSNGELAASTDTQY
-	TRBV15	TRBJ1-5	-	ATSRDLVVNQPQH
-	TRBV27	TRBJ2-1	-	ASIPIYRDSISSSYNEQF
few	TRBV10-1	TRBJ2-1	-	ASSDGPYEQF
-	TRBV10-3	TRBJ1-2	-	AISGDDVYGYT
-	TRBV18	TRBJ2-4	TRBD1	ASSPADRAEEQY
-	TRBV2	TRBJ1-2	TRBD1	ASSTTDPGTGAINYGYT
-	TRBV11-2	TRBJ2-5	-	ASSLVRGHQETQY
-	TRBV6-1	TRBJ1-2	TRBD1	ASSEAGAWDRINYGYT
-	TRBV12-3/TRBV12-4	TRBJ2-7	TRBD1	ASSSRDRLSYEQY